One and the same sample provided the 14 T cell receptor beta chains below, sequenced in a study of CD8+CD57+ T cells in acquired aplastic anemia. The study profiled TCR beta VDJ and CDR3 using genomic DNA as template. TCRdb re-derived calls from the reads in MiXCR, one entry per CDR3 protein. The table has about 180,000 distinct CDR3 sequences, roughly 48% seen once. Sequencing involved patients with CD8+CD57+ cell expansion previously shown by flow cytometry. Input material: sorted CD4+, CD8+, or CD8+CD57+ T cells (not recorded which) from PBMCs. The source of these receptors is a human donor with aplastic anemia.

This clonotype was recorded at least ten times. The V and J genes are TRBV5-1 and TRBJ1-1; D remains ambiguous. Germline V gives CDR1 SGHRS, CDR2 YFSETQ. This CDR3 has 14 amino acids. The V end was cut by 0 bases, the J end by 1 base, with 7 bases between. The CDR3 region is CASSLVPPNTEAFF. DNA of the CDR3: TGCGCCAGCAGCTTGGTACCCCCGAACACTGAAGCTTTCTTT.

V gene TRBV12-3 or TRBV12-4 combines with J gene TRBJ2-3; the D is unclear. The germline V and J ends were trimmed by 5 bases and 8 bases, with 14 bases remaining between them. CDR3 length: 13 residues. CDR3 in amino acids: CASSPARAGTQYF. CDR3 DNA: TGTGCCAGCAGTCCCGCCCGGGCAGGTACGCAGTATTTT.

This clonotype appeared many times. The V call is TRBV15, the J call TRBJ2-7; D is perhaps TRBD1 (5 bases). This CDR3 has 15 residues. Germline CDR1 LNHNV, CDR2 YYDKDF (reference sequence). V gave up 5 bases and J gave up 0 bases, with 14 bases separating them. CDR3 coding DNA: TGTGCCACCAGCCCAGGGATCGATAGCTCCTACGAGCAGTACTTC. The encoded protein is CATSPGIDSSYEQYF. Full variable domain (missing parts from reference TRBV15 and TRBJ2-7): DAMVIQNPRYQVTQFGKPVTLSCSQTLNHNVMYWYQQKSSQAPKLLFHYYDKDFNNEADTPDNFQSRRPNTSFCFLDIRSPGLGDTAMYLCATSPGIDSSYEQYFGPGTRLTVT.

In the case of this clonotype: The conserved closing phenylalanine or tryptophan is absent in this CDR3, likely reflecting a read error. V usage is TRBV10-3 and J usage is TRBJ1-6; no reliable D call. CDR1 and CDR2 from the germline V gene are ENHRY and SYGVKD. Between the trimmed V and J ends, which lost 7 bases and 7 bases, there was a span of 14 bases. CDR3 length equals 14 residues. This CDR3 reads CAINFQVDNSPLHS. CDR3 coding DNA: TGTGCCATCAACTTCCAGGTAGACAATTCACCCCTCCACTCT.

V usage is TRBV25-1 and J usage is TRBJ2-7; TRBD1 matches 10 bases. The CDR3 totals 15 residues. The J segment lost 3 bases and the V segment lost 3 bases, leaving 5 bases of the junction unmatched. Germline CDR1 reads MGHDK; CDR2 reads SYGVNS. The CDR3 spells CASSDSGQGGYEQYF. The CDR3 region has the DNA TGTGCCAGCAGTGACTCAGGACAGGGGGGCTACGAGCAGTACTTC.

In this sample, this clonotype turned up a few times. The rearrangement links TRBV6-2 or TRBV6-3 to TRBJ1-5; 7 bases map to TRBD1. The CDR3 contains 16 residues. V lost 2 bases, J lost 2 bases, and 6 bases stayed unmatched. Germline lookup yields CDR1 MNHEY and CDR2 SVGEGT. The CDR3 coding sequence is TGTGCCAGCAGTTACGCGGCAGGGGGGGGCAATCAGCCCCAGCATTTT. Translating gives CASSYAAGGGNQPQHF.

On this clonotype: One junction end does not reproduce the germline sequence, and a read error may be involved. The chain joins TRBV9 to TRBJ1-3, with D tentatively TRBD1 (5 bases). Looked up from germline, CDR1 is SGDLS and CDR2 is YYNGEE. The CDR3 is 15 residues long. For the CDR3, the DNA is TGTGCCAGCAGCGTAGAGTCAGGGCCTGGAAACACCGTATATTTT. Protein sequence: CASSVESGPGNTVYF.

This clonotype came up many times. V and J are TRBV7-3 and TRBJ1-1; 8 bases are shared with TRBD1. The CDR3 contains 17 residues. With 5 bases clipped from V and 2 bases from J, the junction kept 13 bases outside the gene matches. CDR1 SGHTA and CDR2 FQGTGA come from the germline V gene. The CDR3 DNA sequence: TGTGCCAGCAGCCCCGACGCCAGGGACAGGTTTAACACTGAAGCTTTCTTT. Residues: CASSPDARDRFNTEAFF.

This clonotype was observed many times. The genes are TRBV29-1 and TRBJ1-2; the match to TRBD1 covers 7 bases. The CDR3 spans 15 residues. Trimming took 0 bases from V and 5 from J; bases not matched to a gene: 9. CDR1 and CDR2 (germline): SQVTM, ANQGSEA. This chain's CDR3 is CSVEEGTVAGYGYTF. CDR3 nucleotides: TGCAGCGTTGAAGAAGGGACAGTAGCGGGGTATGGCTACACCTTC.

The chain links TRBV24-1 to TRBJ1-2; weak D call: TRBD1 (5 bases). The length of the CDR3 is 15 residues. The germline V and J ends were trimmed by 5 bases and 0 bases, with 12 bases remaining between them. CDR1 KGHDR and CDR2 SFDVKD come from the germline V gene. This CDR3 reads CATSGPAGTNYGYTF. Here the CDR3 DNA reads TGTGCCACCAGTGGGCCGGCAGGGACTAACTATGGCTACACCTTC.

The sample holds many counts of this clonotype. The chain links TRBV6-1 to TRBJ1-5, with no clear D. The CDR3 totals 12 residues. V was shortened by 3 bases and J by 4 bases, with 4 bases between the two germline ends. Germline lookup yields CDR1 MNHNS and CDR2 SASEGT. CDR3: CASSDGNQPQHF. DNA of the CDR3: TGTGCCAGCAGTGACGGAAATCAGCCCCAGCATTTT.

There are many counts of this clonotype. The chain recombines TRBV9 with TRBJ2-2, with no clear D. V was shortened by 3 bases and J by 6 bases, with 6 bases between the two germline ends. The germline V gene has CDR1 SGDLS and CDR2 YYNGEE. There are 12 residues in the CDR3. Here the CDR3 reads CASSADPGELFF. CDR3 nucleotides: TGTGCCAGCAGCGCTGACCCCGGGGAGCTGTTTTTT.

This chain joins TRBV7-3 and TRBJ2-3, with 13 bases identical to TRBD2. The CDR3 runs 16 residues. V lost 4 bases, J lost 1 base, and 2 bases stayed unmatched. In germline, CDR1 is SGHTA, CDR2 FQGTGA. The CDR3 DNA reads TGTGCCAGCAGCTCCGGGACTAGCGGGGGCACAGATACGCAGTATTTT. Translation: CASSSGTSGGTDTQYF.

This clonotype was seen repeatedly, ten times or more. V usage is TRBV7-2 and J usage is TRBJ2-7; 7 positions agree with TRBD2. Germline V gives CDR1 SGHTA, CDR2 FQGNSA. The CDR3 covers 15 residues. The ends lost 5 bases at V and 2 bases at J; junction bases unmatched: 9. The DNA of the CDR3 is TGTGCCAGCAGCCCCAATAGCGGGCCCCCCTACGAGCAGTACTTC. This translates into CASSPNSGPPYEQYF. The full variable domain, rest sourced from reference TRBV7-2 and TRBJ2-7, is GAGVSQSPSNKVTEKGKDVELRCDPISGHTALYWYRQSLGQGLEFLIYFQGNSAPDKSGLPSDRFSAERTGGSVSTLTIQRTQQEDSAVYLCASSPNSGPPYEQYFGPGTRLTVT.